The 25 T cell receptor beta chains in this list originate from one sample, sequenced in a study of Ad26.COV2.S vaccination and SARS-CoV-2 variants. Treatment of the sample: over 15 received Ad26.COV2.S at low or high dose, single or two shots; about five received placebo; per-sample allocation not given. The investigators took samples on day 63 after the first vaccine or placebo injection. Only in-frame clones appear in the TCRdb table, and some are missing; sequencing was by immunoSEQ multiplex PCR. The sample carries hundreds of thousands of clones, approximately 90% recorded once. Here the sequenced sample was peripheral blood, taken in a trial of Ad26.COV2.S vaccine versus placebo. These TCRs come from a person aged 18-60 years who received the Ad26.COV2.S COVID-19 vaccine or a placebo.

V is TRBV20-1 and J is TRBJ1-2, with 7 bases matching TRBD1. J gave up 5 bases and V 5 bases, and 2 bases lay outside the gene matches. The CDR3 totals 11 residues. CDR1 and CDR2 from the germline V gene are DFQATT and SNEGSKA (reference sequence). The CDR3 loop reads CSAEGAYGYTF. The CDR3 DNA follows: TGCAGTGCTGAGGGGGCTTATGGCTACACCTTC.

The chain carries TRBV30 and TRBJ1-3; TRBD1 is a possible D gene (5 bases). The CDR3 loop spans 14 amino acids. The ends were cut back, 0 bases at V and 7 bases at J, with 13 bases in the middle. The germline V gene encodes CDR1 GTSNPN and CDR2 SVGIG (reference sequence). This chain's CDR3 is CAWSVGGTGNTIYF. Here the CDR3 DNA reads TGTGCCTGGAGTGTTGGGGGGACGGGGAACACCATATATTTT.

This chain links TRBV19 with TRBJ2-2; no reliable D call. CDR3 length: 12 amino acids. The germline V gene has CDR1 LNHDA and CDR2 SQIVND (reference sequence). The V and J ends lost 6 bases and 4 bases respectively, with 6 bases between them. CDR3 nucleotides: TGTGCCAGTAGGGCGGTCACCGGGGAGCTGTTTTTT. Protein product: CASRAVTGELFF. The variable domain in full, completed from reference TRBV19 and TRBJ2-2, reads DGGITQSPKYLFRKEGQNVTLSCEQNLNHDAMYWYRQDPGQGLRLIYYSQIVNDFQKGDIAEGYSVSREKKESFPLTVTSAQKNPTAFYLCASRAVTGELFFGEGSRLTVL.

Note on this clone: The germline gene is not matched at one end of the junction; a read error may be the cause. V gene TRBV10-3 combines with J gene TRBJ2-1; 9 bases are shared with TRBD1. Germline V gives CDR1 ENHRY, CDR2 SYGVKD. The CDR3 covers 15 residues. CDR3 region: CAIRETGGAYNEQFF. The CDR3 DNA reads TGTGCCATCCGTGAGACAGGGGGAGCCTACAATGAGCAGTTCTTC.

This chain joins TRBV7-9 and TRBJ2-3, with D possibly TRBD1 on 6 matching bases. This CDR3 has 16 amino acids. V gave up 0 bases and J gave up 6 bases, with 16 bases separating them. CDR1 is SEHNR, CDR2 FQNEAQ, per germline (reference sequence). This chain's CDR3 is CASSLAAGEGWDTQYF. DNA of the CDR3: TGTGCCAGCAGCTTAGCCGCAGGGGAAGGTTGGGATACGCAGTATTTT.

This clone was detected many times. This chain connects TRBV2 to TRBJ2-7, with a possible D match to TRBD2 (5 bases). The CDR3 contains 17 residues. Trimming pared 1 base from V and 1 base from J, leaving 17 bases between. Germline-derived CDR1 and CDR2 are SNHLY and FYNNEI. CDR3 sequence reads: CASSEESGLSNSYEQYF. In DNA form, the CDR3 reads TGTGCCAGCAGTGAAGAAAGCGGACTCTCTAATTCCTACGAGCAGTACTTC.

The chain has TRBV5-1 and TRBJ2-5, with TRBD1 matching 9 bases. This CDR3 has 15 amino acids. Germline V gives CDR1 SGHRS, CDR2 YFSETQ. With 3 bases clipped from V and 0 bases from J, the junction kept 3 bases outside the gene matches. The CDR3 sequence is CASSSGQGNQETQYF. The CDR3 bases are TGCGCCAGCAGCTCGGGACAGGGAAACCAAGAGACCCAGTACTTC.

The rearrangement links TRBV18 to TRBJ2-3; no clear D gene. V lost 6 bases to trimming and J lost 0 bases, with 4 bases between them. The length of the CDR3 is 12 residues. Germline V gene lookup returns CDR1 KGHSH and CDR2 LQKENI. CDR3 protein: CASSASTDTQYF. The CDR3 DNA reads as TGTGCCAGCTCCGCTAGCACAGATACGCAGTATTTT. The whole variable domain, filled in from reference TRBV18 and TRBJ2-3, reads NAGVMQNPRHLVRRRGQEARLRCSPMKGHSHVYWYRQLPEEGLKFMVYLQKENIIDESGMPKERFSAEFPKEGPSILRIQQVVRGDSAAYFCASSASTDTQYFGPGTRLTVL.

The chain couples TRBV21-1 to TRBJ1-2. TRBV21-1 is reported as a pseudogene. The CDR3 length is 14 residues. The CDR3 region is CASSTLGRGGGYTF. For the CDR3, the DNA is TGTGCCAGCAGCACCCTGGGAAGGGGGGGTGGCTACACCTTC.

V usage is TRBV4-1 and J usage is TRBJ2-4; D not resolved. The CDR3 has 13 amino acids. V lost 1 base and J lost 5, with 6 bases in between. The germline gives CDR1 MGHRA, CDR2 YSYEKL. The CDR3 region has the DNA TGCGCCAGCAGCCAAGCCCTTCAAAACATTCAGTACTTC. Translating gives CASSQALQNIQYF.

The chain uses TRBV28 and TRBJ1-2; 12 bases fit TRBD1. V lost 5 bases and J lost 6; bases outside the gene matches: 10. Germline lookup yields CDR1 MDHEN and CDR2 SYDVKM. This CDR3 has 16 amino acids. The CDR3 sequence: CASSPGQGARLDGYTF. CDR3 DNA: TGTGCCAGCAGTCCGGGACAGGGGGCGAGATTAGATGGCTACACCTTC.

CDR3 protein: CASRRESGQPQHF. The CDR3 bases are TGTGCCAGCAGGAGGGAGTCCGGTCAGCCCCAGCATTTT. The genes are TRBV6-5 and TRBJ1-5, with unresolved D. This CDR3 has 13 residues. V lost 6 bases and J 6 bases, leaving 12 bases between the germline ends. Germline CDR1 reads MNHEY; CDR2 reads SVGAGI.

This sequence joins TRBV6-5 and TRBJ1-6, with 8 bases identical to TRBD1. Per germline, CDR1 MNHEY and CDR2 SVGAGI. This CDR3 spans 13 amino acids. V lost 6 bases, J lost 9 bases, and 4 bases stayed unmatched. CDR3 coding DNA: TGTGCCAGCAGAGGGACAGGACGTTCACCCCTCCACTTT. Translated: CASRGTGRSPLHF.

The rearrangement joins TRBV7-9 to TRBJ2-7; D unresolved. The CDR3 is 14 amino acids. Germline CDR1 is SEHNR and CDR2 is FQNEAQ (reference sequence). V was shortened by 2 bases and J by 2 bases, with 10 bases between the two germline ends. The CDR3 region has the DNA TGTGCCAGCAGCTTACCTCCGGCAACCTACGAGCAGTACTTC. This encodes CASSLPPATYEQYF.

This CDR3 reads CASSAGLISYEQYF. The CDR3 DNA sequence: TGTGCCAGCAGCGCGGGACTGATATCCTACGAGCAGTACTTC. The chain is built from TRBV9 and TRBJ2-7; D is possibly TRBD2 (6 bases). This CDR3 region has 14 residues. Trimming removed 3 bases from V and 1 base from J, with 11 bases in between. CDR1 is SGDLS, CDR2 YYNGEE, per germline. Filled out from reference TRBV9 and TRBJ2-7, the complete variable domain reads DSGVTQTPKHLITATGQRVTLRCSPRSGDLSVYWYQQSLDQGLQFLIQYYNGEERAKGNILERFSAQQFPDLHSELNLSSLELGDSALYFCASSAGLISYEQYFGPGTRLTVT.

The V call is TRBV30, the J call TRBJ2-2; tentative D call: TRBD2 (5 bases). Germline-derived CDR1 and CDR2 are GTSNPN and SVGIG (reference sequence). CDR3 length equals 14 residues. V lost 3 bases and J lost 4, with 12 bases in between. Here the CDR3 reads CAWRAGLSTGELFF. CDR3 sequence (DNA): TGTGCCTGGAGGGCGGGTTTGAGCACCGGGGAGCTGTTTTTT.

The V and J genes are TRBV6-1 and TRBJ2-5; D not certain. V was clipped by 3 bases and J by 2 bases, with 10 bases between them. There are 14 residues in the CDR3. Germline V gene data show CDR1 as MNHNS and CDR2 as SASEGT. CDR3 coding DNA: TGTGCCAGCAGTGAGTCCCGGGCACAAGAGACCCAGTACTTC. The encoded protein is CASSESRAQETQYF.

The chain uses TRBV13 and TRBJ1-2; a weak D match, TRBD1 (6 bases). The CDR3 is made up of 12 amino acids. Germline-derived CDR1 and CDR2 are PRHDT and FYEKMQ (reference sequence). V lost 5 bases, J lost 8 bases, and 12 bases lay in between. The DNA of the CDR3 is TGTGCCAGCAGCGCCGGGGGGCACGGCTACACCTTC. Its protein is CASSAGGHGYTF.

The chain combines TRBV6-2 or TRBV6-3 with TRBJ2-3; D may be TRBD2 (7 bases). The CDR3 sequence is 14 residues long. Between the trimmed V and J ends, which lost 6 bases and 5 bases, there was a span of 15 bases. Germline V CDR1 and CDR2: MNHEY, SVGEGT. The CDR3 loop reads CASSFTRGLDTQYF. In nucleotides, the CDR3 is TGTGCCAGCAGCTTCACGCGGGGGCTAGATACGCAGTATTTT.

The chain has TRBV3-1 (or the pseudogene TRBV3-2) and TRBJ1-6; D is ambiguous. This CDR3 region has 14 residues. Trimming took 0 bases from V and 8 from J, leaving 8 bases between them. Germline CDR1 and CDR2: LGHDT and YNNKEL (reference sequence). DNA for the CDR3: TGTGCCAGCAGCCAAGATATGAGGGATTCACCCCTCCACTTT. This sequence encodes CASSQDMRDSPLHF.

The chain couples TRBV12-3 or TRBV12-4 to TRBJ1-5; D gene ambiguous. V was trimmed by 5 bases and J by 5 bases, leaving 10 bases between them. The CDR3 extends over 13 amino acids. The CDR3 sequence is CASSRTYHQPQHF. CDR3 DNA: TGTGCCAGCAGTCGGACGTACCATCAGCCCCAGCATTTT.

This chain uses TRBV5-1 with TRBJ1-1; no reliable D call. Germline V gene data show CDR1 as SGHRS and CDR2 as YFSETQ. The ends were cut back, 3 bases at V and 6 bases at J, with 18 bases in the middle. This CDR3 spans 15 amino acids. CDR3 protein: CASSYAAGVKAEAFF. The CDR3 nucleotides are TGCGCCAGCAGCTACGCCGCCGGGGTAAAGGCTGAAGCTTTCTTT.

CDR3: CASSFEGVEANYGYTF. The CDR3 DNA sequence: TGTGCCAGCAGTTTTGAAGGTGTGGAAGCTAACTATGGCTACACCTTC. J is TRBJ1-2 and V is TRBV28; no clear D gene. Germline lookup yields CDR1 MDHEN and CDR2 SYDVKM. CDR3 length equals 16 residues. The V gene lost 3 bases and the J gene lost 0 bases, with 14 bases spanning the gap.

This clone was seen only once. At one end the junction does not follow the germline gene, possibly because of a read error. V usage is TRBV6-1 and J usage is TRBJ1-2, with a possible D match to TRBD1 (6 bases). The CDR3 contains 14 residues. Germline V gene sequence: CDR1 MNHNS, CDR2 SASEGT. CDR3 DNA: TGTGCCAGCAGGGAAGGGTCGGGGGGCGGCGGCTACACCTTC. This sequence encodes CASREGSGGGGYTF.

The chain employs TRBV7-9 and TRBJ1-4, with 8 nucleotides matching TRBD1. V shed 4 bases and J 6 bases; nucleotides not matched to a gene: 1. Germline V gene data show CDR1 as SEHNR and CDR2 as FQNEAQ (reference sequence). The CDR3 is made up of 13 amino acids. CDR3 DNA: TGTGCCAGCAGCTCGACAGGGGATGAAAAACTGTTTTTT. Protein: CASSSTGDEKLFF.